This T cell receptor (beta chain) derives from a study of identical twins. Looked up from germline, CDR1 is SGHRS and CDR2 is YFSETQ. CDR3 length equals 15 residues. The trim removed 1 base at V and 3 bases at J, leaving 3 bases unmatched. This clonotype was counted a few times. Carrying unique molecular identifiers, the cDNA also gained a universal primer site through template switching. TCRdb recomputed calls from the 5' RACE reads with MiXCR, one row per CDR3 protein. The data show some 500,000 distinct CDR3 sequences, approximately 22% seen once. The same sample was also used in a study of T cells expressing NK-cell markers. This second study notes: For a handful of donors, these clonotypes were likewise the leading ones in the CD3+CD56-NKG2C+ fraction.

The origin of this receptor is a woman between 18 and 29 years old in good health. The sequencing sample was made of CD4+ T cells sorted from blood. The rearrangement joins TRBV5-1 to TRBJ2-3; 9 bases align to TRBD2. The CDR3 loop reads CASSLYSGRTDTQYF. CDR3 nucleotide sequence: TGCGCCAGCAGCTTGTATAGCGGGAGAACAGATACGCAGTATTTT. Full variable domain (missing parts from reference TRBV5-1 and TRBJ2-3): KAGVTQTPRYLIKTRGQQVTLSCSPISGHRSVSWYQQTPGQGLQFLFEYFSETQRNKGNFPGRFSGRQFSNSRSEMNVSTLELGDSALYLCASSLYSGRTDTQYFGPGTRLTVL.